The next 7 T cell receptor beta chains were all read from a single sample in a study of T cells in Graves' hyperthyroidism and ophthalmopathy. TCR beta CDR3 region amplification was performed from RNA transcripts. TCR CDR3 regions were first amplified by RT-PCR with HTBI primers. TCRdb reanalysed the multiplex PCR reads using MiXCR and keeps one entry per CDR3 protein. This table has approximately 640,000 distinct CDR3 sequences, just under 45% appearing once. Input material: peripheral blood or thyroid tissue (not recorded which). These receptors originate from an adult man with Graves' disease, either hyperthyroidism or ophthalmopathy (not recorded which).

In its sample, this clonotype was seen many times. The CDR3 nucleotides are TGCAGCGTTGAGGACTTGGGGGGGAACTATGGCTACACCTTC. Residues: CSVEDLGGNYGYTF. The J gene is TRBJ1-2, the V gene TRBV29-1; possible D gene TRBD1, 5 bases. V lost 3 bases to trimming and J lost 2 bases, with 13 bases between them. Germline V gene data show CDR1 as SQVTM and CDR2 as ANQGSEA. This CDR3 region has 14 residues.

This clonotype turned up a few times. J is TRBJ1-5 and V is TRBV19; D is possibly TRBD1 (6 bases). CDR3 length equals 14 residues. Deletions cut 9 bases from V and 4 bases from J, with 16 bases between. Germline values: CDR1 LNHDA, CDR2 SQIVND (reference sequence). The CDR3 sequence: CASRTGQVNQPQHF. CDR3 nucleotides: TGTGCCAGCAGAACGGGACAAGTAAATCAGCCCCAGCATTTT.

The table lists this clonotype with a few counts. The chain uses TRBV19 and TRBJ1-4, with TRBD1 matching over 8 bases. After removal of 5 bases from V and 5 bases from J, the junction contained 7 bases not matched to a gene. Germline CDR1 LNHDA, CDR2 SQIVND (reference sequence). The CDR3 covers 15 residues. Here the CDR3 DNA reads TGTGCCAGTAGTGGGAGGACAGGGCGGAATGAAAAACTGTTTTTT. It yields the protein CASSGRTGRNEKLFF. Full variable domain (rest looked up from reference TRBV19 and TRBJ1-4): DGGITQSPKYLFRKEGQNVTLSCEQNLNHDAMYWYRQDPGQGLRLIYYSQIVNDFQKGDIAEGYSVSREKKESFPLTVTSAQKNPTAFYLCASSGRTGRNEKLFFGSGTQLSVL.

This clonotype appeared a few times. The chain has TRBV20-1 and TRBJ1-5; the D gene is possibly TRBD1 (5 bases). The CDR3 is 17 residues long. CDR1 DFQATT and CDR2 SNEGSKA come from the germline V gene (reference sequence). Trimming pared 1 base from V and 2 bases from J, leaving 18 bases between. CDR3 nucleotide sequence: TGCAGTGCTAGAGCCGTCGTCTCGGGGGGAGGCAATCAGCCCCAGCATTTT. This sequence encodes CSARAVVSGGGNQPQHF.

Worth noting for this clonotype: At one end, the junction sequence differs from germline, possibly due to a read error. The chain links TRBV5-5 to TRBJ1-5; D is unclear. This CDR3 contains 15 residues. Looked up from germline, CDR1 is SGHKS and CDR2 is YYEKEE (reference sequence). This CDR3 is CASSLHRFSSQPQHF. The DNA of the CDR3 is TGTGCCAGCAGTTTACACCGTTTTAGCAGTCAGCCCCAGCATTTT.

Remarks on this clonotype: A read error is possible here, since a much larger clone lies one base away. The V call is TRBV20-1, the J call TRBJ2-5; 8 nucleotides match TRBD1. This CDR3 has 13 amino acids. After removal of 7 bases from V and 8 bases from J, the junction contained 12 bases not matched to a gene. CDR1 DFQATT and CDR2 SNEGSKA come from the germline V gene (reference sequence). As DNA, the CDR3 is TGCAGTGGTATCCAGGGGGCCTTGGACACCCAGTACTTC. This codes for CSGIQGALDTQYF.

The chain recombines TRBV25-1 with TRBJ2-5, with 10 nucleotides matching TRBD2. In germline, CDR1 is MGHDK, CDR2 SYGVNS. The ends lost 4 bases at V and 2 bases at J; junction bases unmatched: 7. This CDR3 comprises 16 residues. As DNA, the CDR3 is TGTGCCAGCAGTGCAACTTCGGGACTAGCGCAAGAGACCCAGTACTTC. Amino acid sequence: CASSATSGLAQETQYF.